This TCR beta chain was found in a study of T cells in localized non-small cell lung cancer. CDR1 and CDR2 from the germline V gene are MNHGY and SAAAGT. V gave up 3 bases and J gave up 4 bases, with 21 bases separating them. The CDR3 is 17 amino acids. This table comes from immunoSEQ multiplex PCR, and its TCRdb copy is limited to in-frame clones, with some not included. The repertoire has about 1,600 clones, around a sixth of them found once; the top ten carry over 9.5%. In its sample, this clone is medium-sized. The sequence was obtained from a male donor aged 60 or over with stage III squamous cell lung carcinoma. Sequencing used normal lung tissue next to the tumor, obtained before any cancer treatment. The rearrangement links TRBV6-8 to TRBJ1-2; tentative D call: TRBD1 (6 bases). CDR3 sequence reads: CASSYATGNSRGYGYTF. The DNA of the CDR3 is TGTGCCAGCAGTTATGCCACAGGGAATTCTAGGGGCTATGGCTACACCTTC.